These 9 T cell receptor beta chains came from one sample sequenced in a study of cytomegalovirus exposure and HLA in healthy donors. The PCR was carried out with 60 Vbeta primers and 13 Jbeta primers. Clones were sequenced by immunoSEQ multiplex PCR, and TCRdb holds only the in-frame ones, with some missing. Of more than 85,000 clones listed, 75% were seen once; the top ten hold around 1.3%. Material: PBMCs. These receptors were taken from a man aged 35 to 55 in good health and CMV-seronegative.

J is TRBJ2-7 and V is TRBV4-1, with 9 bases fitting TRBD1. Germline values: CDR1 MGHRA, CDR2 YSYEKL. The CDR3 spans 16 residues. Trimming at V came to 2 bases and at J to 2 bases, leaving 7 bases not matched to a gene. CDR3 loop: CASSQLPGQGPYEQYF. The CDR3 DNA reads as TGCGCCAGCAGCCAACTTCCGGGACAGGGTCCCTACGAGCAGTACTTC.

This clone was seen a handful of times. This chain connects TRBV18 to TRBJ2-7; the D is unclear. CDR3 length: 13 amino acids. Trimming removed 3 bases at V and 1 base at J, with 7 bases between. Per the germline V gene, CDR1 is KGHSH and CDR2 is LQKENI. CDR3 bases: TGTGCCAGCTCACCCACTATTTCCTACGAGCAGTACTTC. Amino acids: CASSPTISYEQYF.

This clone was picked up one time. The chain uses TRBV6-4 and TRBJ2-3; 10 bases fit TRBD2. The CDR3 consists of 15 residues. The V gene end was trimmed by 2 bases and the J gene end by 6 bases; junction bases not matched to a gene: 5. Per the germline V gene, CDR1 is MRHNA and CDR2 is SNTAGT. CDR3 DNA sequence: TGTGCCAGCAGTGACGCTAGCGGGGGATCTGATACGCAGTATTTT. Encoded protein: CASSDASGGSDTQYF.

The chain employs TRBV7-2 and TRBJ1-3; possible D gene TRBD1, 5 bases. V lost 4 bases and J 0 bases, leaving 16 bases between the germline ends. There are 17 residues in the CDR3. Germline values: CDR1 SGHTA, CDR2 FQGNSA. The CDR3 region is CASSSKGQGDSGNTIYF. The CDR3 DNA is TGTGCCAGCAGCTCCAAGGGGCAGGGTGACTCTGGAAACACCATATATTTT.

V and J are TRBV29-1 and TRBJ2-7; D possibly corresponds to TRBD2 (5 bases). The CDR3 is 11 amino acids. Germline V gives CDR1 SQVTM, CDR2 ANQGSEA. Trimming took off 3 bases at V and 6 bases at J, with 9 bases between the two ends. This CDR3 is CSVEKTSEQYF. Written as DNA, the CDR3 is TGCAGCGTTGAGAAAACTAGCGAGCAGTACTTC.

V is TRBV28 and J is TRBJ1-5; D is ambiguous. V lost 5 bases and J 7 bases, leaving 12 bases between the germline ends. The CDR3 totals 13 residues. CDR1 and CDR2 from the germline V gene are MDHEN and SYDVKM. The CDR3 DNA is TGTGCCAGCAGTCTCGGGGTTTGGCAGCCCCAGCATTTT. Translation: CASSLGVWQPQHF.

The gene calls are TRBV25-1 and TRBJ1-3; 8 nucleotides align to TRBD1. Per germline, CDR1 MGHDK and CDR2 SYGVNS. The CDR3 loop spans 17 amino acids. V shed 2 bases, J shed 3 bases, and the junction held 9 bases outside the gene matches. The CDR3 here is CASSEIGVGQGGNTIYF. CDR3 in DNA: TGTGCCAGCAGTGAAATAGGGGTTGGACAGGGTGGAAACACCATATATTTT.

The chain carries TRBV6-4 and TRBJ2-5; D might be TRBD2 (5 bases). The CDR3 sequence is 14 residues long. V lost 3 bases, J lost 7 bases, and 15 bases lay in between. CDR1 and CDR2 from the germline V gene are MRHNA and SNTAGT. In DNA form, the CDR3 reads TGTGCCAGCAGTGAGGAGGCAGGCAGAGGGACCCAGTACTTC. It specifies CASSEEAGRGTQYF.

CDR3 in DNA: TGTGCCTGGAGTGGTCTAGCGGGATTCGAGCAGTACTTC. Amino acids: CAWSGLAGFEQYF. This chain connects TRBV30 to TRBJ2-7; 9 bases line up with TRBD2. CDR1 and CDR2 (germline): GTSNPN, SVGIG (reference sequence). The CDR3 consists of 13 residues. V shed 1 base and J 6 bases; nucleotides not matched to a gene: 4.